The 27 T cell receptor beta chains given below trace back to one sample, sequenced in a study of CXCR3-negative and CXCR3-positive naive CD8 T cells. The TRB cDNA libraries were prepared by 5' RACE with UMI labels. TCRdb re-called the 5' RACE reads; every CDR3 protein appears as one record, without DNA. Recorded for this sample: some 56,000 distinct CDR3 sequences. The sequencing input was memory CD8+ T cells from blood. These receptors were collected from a human donor in good health. Some clones in this sample may be carry-over from other donors' samples.

The rearrangement uses TRBV15 and TRBJ2-1; checking the TCRdb D call of TRBD2 is not possible without DNA. The CDR3 is made up of 15 amino acids. The germline V gene encodes CDR1 LNHNV and CDR2 YYDKDF (reference sequence). The CDR3 loop is CATSRASGGEGEQFF.

This chain links TRBV29-1 with TRBJ2-1; the D call from TCRdb, TRBD1, cannot be confirmed without DNA. This CDR3 has 14 residues. From germline, CDR1 is SQVTM and CDR2 ANQGSEA. The CDR3 protein is CSVWGFSSSNEQFF.

V is TRBV29-1 and J is TRBJ2-5; there is no DNA to check the TCRdb D call of TRBD1. Germline V gene sequence: CDR1 SQVTM, CDR2 ANQGSEA. The CDR3 covers 16 residues. CDR3 in amino acids: CSVEDRGLAYQETQYF.

This chain links TRBV15 with TRBJ2-5; the D gene TCRdb calls, TRBD1, cannot be checked with no DNA. The V gene's germline CDR1 is LNHNV and CDR2 YYDKDF (reference sequence). This CDR3 has 15 amino acids. The CDR3 loop reads CATSRRGQNQETQYF.

This chain uses TRBV5-1 with TRBJ1-1. The CDR3 totals 15 residues. Germline CDR1 is SGHRS and CDR2 is YFSETQ. CDR3 residues: CASTNGRQMNTEAFF.

The rearrangement uses TRBV5-1 and TRBJ2-1; with no DNA, the TCRdb D assignment of TRBD2 cannot be verified. This CDR3 region has 15 residues. The germline CDR1 and CDR2 sequences are SGHRS and YFSETQ. Here the CDR3 reads CASSLAGGEGREQFF.

This chain connects TRBV7-8 to TRBJ2-5. In germline, CDR1 is SGHVS, CDR2 FQNEAQ. The CDR3 runs to 12 residues. The CDR3 here is CASSSPKETQYF.

The J gene is TRBJ2-7, the V gene TRBV12-3 or TRBV12-4; TCRdb returns TRBD1, unconfirmable since there is no DNA. The CDR3 runs to 13 residues. The CDR3 loop is CASTTWGDYEQYF.

The chain combines TRBV28 with TRBJ2-5. Germline V lookup: CDR1 MDHEN, CDR2 SYDVKM. The CDR3 is made up of 14 amino acids. The chain's CDR3 is CASSFGWQRETQYF.

This sequence joins TRBV13 and TRBJ2-3; TCRdb selects TRBD1, and the lack of DNA leaves this call unchecked. The CDR3 has 15 residues. The germline V gene has CDR1 PRHDT and CDR2 FYEKMQ (reference sequence). The CDR3 reads CASSLRAPRADTQYF.

V usage is TRBV7-3 and J usage is TRBJ1-2; absent DNA, TCRdb's TRBD1 call cannot be checked. Germline V lookup: CDR1 SGHTA, CDR2 FQGTGA. The CDR3 loop spans 17 amino acids. The CDR3 reads CASSWGQGGVANYGYTF.

This chain uses TRBV28 with TRBJ2-3; the TCRdb call, TRBD2, lacks DNA for checking. The CDR3 extends over 16 amino acids. CDR1 and CDR2 (germline): MDHEN, SYDVKM. CDR3 amino acids: CASSSSTSYSTDTQYF.

J is TRBJ2-3 and V is TRBV3-1; TCRdb indicates TRBD1, and absent DNA this call remains unverified. Germline-derived CDR1 and CDR2 are LGHDT and YNNKEL (reference sequence). The CDR3 runs to 17 residues. CDR3 sequence: CASSQDDPLASKDTQYF.

The V and J genes are TRBV9 and TRBJ2-1; TCRdb returns TRBD1, unconfirmable since there is no DNA. The germline V gene has CDR1 SGDLS and CDR2 YYNGEE. The CDR3 has 15 amino acids. The CDR3 spells CASSLAGAAYNEQFF.

The chain joins TRBV29-1 to TRBJ2-7; as DNA is missing, the TRBD1 call by TCRdb cannot be tested. Germline V lookup: CDR1 SQVTM, CDR2 ANQGSEA. CDR3 length: 15 residues. The CDR3 loop reads CSVGRLGQNHYEQYF.

CDR3: CASSLPWSSEQYF. The rearrangement uses TRBV28 and TRBJ2-7. The CDR3 is made up of 13 amino acids. CDR1 MDHEN and CDR2 SYDVKM come from the germline V gene.

The gene calls are TRBV15 and TRBJ1-1; the D gene TCRdb calls, TRBD1, cannot be checked with no DNA. Germline CDR1 and CDR2: LNHNV and YYDKDF (reference sequence). The CDR3 loop spans 17 amino acids. The CDR3: CATSRSGTVPLNTEAFF.

The rearrangement links TRBV4-1 to TRBJ1-5; TCRdb designates TRBD1, a call that cannot be tested without DNA. The CDR3 runs 16 residues. Germline CDR1 and CDR2: MGHRA and YSYEKL. Here the CDR3 reads CASSQAGTGQNQPQHF.

By frequency, this clonotype is medium-sized. The rearrangement joins TRBV10-3 to TRBJ2-6. Germline CDR1 and CDR2: ENHRY and SYGVKD. The CDR3 is 16 amino acids. CDR3 sequence: CAISESGGSGANVLTF.

By frequency, this clonotype is medium-sized. The chain recombines TRBV11-2 with TRBJ1-2; the D gene TCRdb calls, TRBD1, cannot be checked with no DNA. The CDR3 is 12 amino acids. The germline CDR1 and CDR2 sequences are SGHAT and FQNNGV. The CDR3 sequence: CASGGDHYGYTF.

The rearrangement joins TRBV5-1 to TRBJ2-1; TCRdb names TRBD2, which stays unverified in the absence of DNA. The CDR3 is 16 residues long. Germline lookup yields CDR1 SGHRS and CDR2 YFSETQ. The CDR3: CASSLWRGVSYNEQFF.

The rearrangement uses TRBV6-5 and TRBJ1-5. The CDR3 is 15 residues long. CDR1 is MNHEY and CDR2 is SVGAGI in the germline V gene. The CDR3 protein is CASSQQGVGNQPQHF.

The rearrangement uses TRBV6-2 or TRBV6-3 and TRBJ2-2. CDR1 is MNHEY and CDR2 is SVGEGT in the germline V gene. The CDR3 has 12 amino acids. The CDR3 loop is CASSYSSRELFF.

This chain links TRBV14 with TRBJ2-1; the TCRdb D gene call, TRBD2, has no DNA to confirm it. The CDR3 runs 17 residues. Germline CDR1 and CDR2: SGHDN and FVKESK. The CDR3: CASSQVMVWTSSHEQFF.

The chain uses TRBV25-1 and TRBJ1-3. Germline V gene sequence: CDR1 MGHDK, CDR2 SYGVNS. CDR3 length: 11 residues. The CDR3 region is CASSGGNTIYF. The full variable domain, in which reference TRBV25-1 and TRBJ1-3 provide the parts outside the CDR3, is EADIYQTPRYLVIGTGKKITLECSQTMGHDKMYWYQQDPGMELHLIHYSYGVNSTEKGDLSSESTVSRIRTEHFPLTLESARPSHTSQYLCASSGGNTIYFGEGSWLTVV.

The chain joins TRBV28 to TRBJ2-1. The length of the CDR3 is 12 residues. In germline, CDR1 is MDHEN, CDR2 SYDVKM. The CDR3 spells CASSLVRMEQFF. Variable domain in full (rest from reference TRBV28 and TRBJ2-1): DVKVTQSSRYLVKRTGEKVFLECVQDMDHENMFWYRQDPGLGLRLIYFSYDVKMKEKGDIPEGYSVSREKKERFSLILESASTNQTSMYLCASSLVRMEQFFGPGTRLTVL.

This sequence joins TRBV20-1 and TRBJ1-1. The CDR3 length is 17 residues. Germline V gene data show CDR1 as DFQATT and CDR2 as SNEGSKA (reference sequence). The CDR3 region is CSARDMGVEGARTEAFF.